These 14 T cell receptor beta chains were sequenced from one sample in a study of blood T cell repertoires in COVID-19. Assay: immunoSEQ multiplex PCR; the TCRdb copy retains only in-frame clones and omits some. The repertoire holds about 32,000 clones, with 75% to 90% as singletons. Sequenced sample: peripheral blood. The receptors here all came from a man in his fifties or sixties with active or convalescent COVID-19.

The CDR3 here is CASSLNREDTQYF. CDR3 sequence (DNA): TGTGCCAGCAGTTTAAACAGGGAGGATACGCAGTATTTT. The genes are TRBV27 and TRBJ2-3; possibly TRBD1 for D (6 bases). CDR3 length: 13 amino acids. CDR1 and CDR2 from the germline V gene are MNHEY and SMNVEV (reference sequence). V dropped 2 bases and J dropped 6 bases, with 9 bases sitting between them.

Regarding this clone: In the same sample, other DNA sequences code for this CDR3. The chain carries TRBV19 and TRBJ1-3, with D unresolved. Trimming took off 4 bases at V and 4 bases at J, with 5 bases between the two ends. CDR3 length equals 12 residues. From germline, CDR1 is LNHDA and CDR2 SQIVND (reference sequence). The CDR3, as DNA: TGTGCCAGTAGTACTTCGGGAAACACCATATATTTT. It specifies CASSTSGNTIYF.

This clone was found once. The rearrangement joins TRBV6-5 to TRBJ2-7, with TRBD2 as a possible D gene (6 bases). V was trimmed by 6 bases and J by 5 bases, leaving 20 bases between them. The CDR3 is made up of 15 amino acids. Germline CDR1 MNHEY, CDR2 SVGAGI. CDR3 sequence reads: CASRNFRDGRDEQYV. CDR3 nucleotide sequence: TGTGCCAGCAGAAACTTCCGGGACGGGAGAGACGAGCAGTACGTC.

For the CDR3, the DNA is TGTGCCAGCAGCTTGGGACAGGGTGATGGCTACACCTTC. This gives the protein CASSLGQGDGYTF. The chain has TRBV13 and TRBJ1-2; 9 bases align to TRBD1. In germline, CDR1 is PRHDT, CDR2 FYEKMQ (reference sequence). Trimming took 3 bases from V and 6 from J; bases not matched to a gene: 2. The CDR3 is 13 residues long.

This chain joins TRBV19 and TRBJ2-1; perhaps TRBD2 as D (5 bases). The CDR3 has 14 residues. Germline values: CDR1 LNHDA, CDR2 SQIVND (reference sequence). The germline V and J ends were trimmed by 3 bases and 4 bases, with 10 bases remaining between them. Written as DNA, the CDR3 is TGTGCCAGTAGTATCCAACGCGGGTACAATGAGCAGTTCTTC. Translated: CASSIQRGYNEQFF.

J is TRBJ2-5 and V is TRBV10-3; possibly TRBD2 for D (6 bases). The CDR3 extends over 13 amino acids. Germline V CDR1 and CDR2: ENHRY, SYGVKD. The V end lost 8 bases, the J end lost 1 base, and 11 bases lay between the germline ends. The CDR3 is CAIRGTAQETQYF. CDR3 sequence (DNA): TGTGCCATCCGCGGGACGGCCCAAGAGACCCAGTACTTC.

This chain joins TRBV18 and TRBJ1-1; D is uncertain. The V end lost 1 base, the J end lost 0 bases, and 9 bases lay between the germline ends. The germline gives CDR1 KGHSH, CDR2 LQKENI. The CDR3 length is 15 residues. Here the CDR3 DNA reads TGTGCCAGCTCACCACGTGGCTTTGTGAACACTGAAGCTTTCTTT. Encoded protein: CASSPRGFVNTEAFF.

V usage is TRBV29-1 and J usage is TRBJ1-1; no reliable D call. With 5 bases removed from V and 0 bases from J, the gap between germline ends came to 13 bases. The CDR3 totals 14 residues. From germline, CDR1 is SQVTM and CDR2 ANQGSEA. The CDR3 here is CSVYGLRMNTEAFF. CDR3 DNA: TGCAGCGTTTACGGTCTACGAATGAACACTGAAGCTTTCTTT. Supplemented by reference TRBV29-1 and TRBJ1-1, the full variable domain reads SAVISQKPSRDICQRGTSLTIQCQVDSQVTMMFWYRQQPGQSLTLIATANQGSEATYESGFVIDKFPISRPNLTFSTLTVSNMSPEDSSIYLCSVYGLRMNTEAFFGQGTRLTVV.

This chain connects TRBV2 to TRBJ2-3; TRBD2 aligns across 7 bases. CDR1 and CDR2 (germline): SNHLY, FYNNEI. The CDR3 extends over 14 amino acids. Trimming at V came to 6 bases and at J to 3 bases, leaving 6 bases not matched to a gene. CDR3 residues: CASRGGSGTDTQYF. The DNA for the CDR3 is TGTGCCAGCAGGGGCGGGAGTGGGACAGATACGCAGTATTTT.

A note on this clone: One end of the junction varies from germline; a read error may be responsible. The V call is TRBV2, the J call TRBJ2-1, with D uncertain. The germline gives CDR1 SNHLY, CDR2 FYNNEI. The CDR3 loop spans 12 amino acids. The CDR3 DNA follows: TGTGCCAGCAGGGAAGACTTTAATGAGCAGTTCTTC. It encodes CASREDFNEQFF. The full variable domain, rest sourced from reference TRBV2 and TRBJ2-1, is EPEVTQTPSHQVTQMGQEVILRCVPISNHLYFYWYRQILGQKVEFLVSFYNNEISEKSEIFDDQFSVERPDGSNFTLKIRSTKLEDSAMYFCASREDFNEQFFGPGTRLTVL.

The chain joins TRBV5-1 to TRBJ1-1, with no clear D. The germline gives CDR1 SGHRS, CDR2 YFSETQ. V dropped 2 bases and J dropped 2 bases, with 7 bases sitting between them. The CDR3 runs to 13 residues. The DNA of the CDR3 is TGCGCCAGCAGCTTCGGGGATAACACTGAAGCTTTCTTT. Translated, it gives CASSFGDNTEAFF.

The chain employs TRBV7-2 and TRBJ2-5, with D possibly matching TRBD2 (5 bases). With 2 bases removed from V and 4 bases from J, the gap between germline ends came to 11 bases. Germline CDR1 reads SGHTA; CDR2 reads FQGNSA. This CDR3 region has 14 residues. CDR3 sequence: CASSLYGESETQYF. CDR3 nucleotides: TGTGCCAGCAGCTTATACGGGGAATCAGAGACCCAGTACTTC.

V usage is TRBV19 and J usage is TRBJ1-4, with D maybe TRBD1 (6 bases). V dropped 4 bases and J dropped 15 bases, with 27 bases sitting between them. The CDR3 length is 16 residues. Germline values: CDR1 LNHDA, CDR2 SQIVND (reference sequence). CDR3 nucleotide sequence: TGTGCCAGTAGTAACATACAGGGTACAGATAAACCTCCCTTGTTTTTT. The encoded protein is CASSNIQGTDKPPLFF.

The chain is built from TRBV6-4 and TRBJ2-3; 15 nucleotides line up with TRBD2. V trimming: 3 bases; J trimming: 10 bases; junction bases outside the gene matches: 14. CDR1 is MRHNA and CDR2 is SNTAGT in the germline V gene. The CDR3 spans 18 residues. CDR3 amino acids: CASSESGLAGGRFPSQYF. CDR3 nucleotides: TGTGCCAGCAGTGAGTCAGGACTAGCGGGGGGGAGGTTCCCCTCGCAGTATTTT.